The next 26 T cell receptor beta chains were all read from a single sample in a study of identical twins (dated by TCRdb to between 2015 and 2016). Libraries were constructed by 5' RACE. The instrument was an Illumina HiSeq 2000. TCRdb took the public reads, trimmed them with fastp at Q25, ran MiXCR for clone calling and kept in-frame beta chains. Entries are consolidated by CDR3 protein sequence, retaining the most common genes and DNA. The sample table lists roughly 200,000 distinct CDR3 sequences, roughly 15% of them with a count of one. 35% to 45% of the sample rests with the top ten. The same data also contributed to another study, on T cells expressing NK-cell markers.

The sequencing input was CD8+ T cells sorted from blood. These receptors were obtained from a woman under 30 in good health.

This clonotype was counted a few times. CDR3 amino acids: CASSLATEPGYEQYF. The CDR3 DNA is TGCGCCAGCAGCTTGGCTACCGAGCCGGGCTACGAGCAGTACTTC. The J gene is TRBJ2-7, the V gene TRBV5-1, with unresolved D. This CDR3 is built from 15 residues. With 0 bases removed from V and 3 bases from J, the gap between germline ends came to 13 bases. CDR1 SGHRS and CDR2 YFSETQ come from the germline V gene.

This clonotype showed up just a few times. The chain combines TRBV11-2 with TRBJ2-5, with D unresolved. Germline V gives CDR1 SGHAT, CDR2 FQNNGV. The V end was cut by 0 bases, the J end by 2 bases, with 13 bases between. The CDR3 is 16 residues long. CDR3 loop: CASSLDFSEQQETQYF. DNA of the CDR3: TGTGCCAGCAGCTTAGATTTCTCGGAGCAACAAGAGACCCAGTACTTC.

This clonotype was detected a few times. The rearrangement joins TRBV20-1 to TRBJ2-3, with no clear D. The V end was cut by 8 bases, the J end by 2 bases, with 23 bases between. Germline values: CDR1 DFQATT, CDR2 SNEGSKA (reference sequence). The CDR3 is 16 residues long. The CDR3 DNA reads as TGCAGTACTACCCGACAACGGGCTCTTGACACAGATACGCAGTATTTT. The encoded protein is CSTTRQRALDTDTQYF.

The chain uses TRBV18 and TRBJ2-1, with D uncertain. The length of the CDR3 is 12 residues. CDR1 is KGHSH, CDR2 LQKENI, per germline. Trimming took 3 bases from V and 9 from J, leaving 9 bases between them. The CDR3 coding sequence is TGTGCCAGCTCACCGGACCCCTCTGAGCAGTTCTTC. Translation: CASSPDPSEQFF.

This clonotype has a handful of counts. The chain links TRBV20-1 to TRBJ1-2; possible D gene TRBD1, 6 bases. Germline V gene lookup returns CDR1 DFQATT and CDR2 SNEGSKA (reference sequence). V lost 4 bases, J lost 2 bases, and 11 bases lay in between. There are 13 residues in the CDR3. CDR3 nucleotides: TGCAGTGCTAAGATACAGGGAAACTATGGCTACACCTTC. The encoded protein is CSAKIQGNYGYTF.

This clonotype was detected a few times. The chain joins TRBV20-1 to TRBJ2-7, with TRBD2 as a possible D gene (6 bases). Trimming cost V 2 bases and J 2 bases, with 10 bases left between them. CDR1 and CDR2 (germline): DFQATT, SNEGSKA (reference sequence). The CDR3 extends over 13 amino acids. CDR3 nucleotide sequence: TGCAGTGCTAGATCCGGGGGTCCCTACGAGCAGTACTTC. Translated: CSARSGGPYEQYF.

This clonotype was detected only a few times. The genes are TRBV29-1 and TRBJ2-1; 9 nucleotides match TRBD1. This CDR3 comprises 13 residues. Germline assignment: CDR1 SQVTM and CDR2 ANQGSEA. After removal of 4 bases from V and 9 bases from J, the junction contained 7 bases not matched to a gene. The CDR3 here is CSVGSGQGVEQFF. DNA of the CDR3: TGCAGCGTTGGTTCGGGACAGGGAGTTGAGCAGTTCTTC.

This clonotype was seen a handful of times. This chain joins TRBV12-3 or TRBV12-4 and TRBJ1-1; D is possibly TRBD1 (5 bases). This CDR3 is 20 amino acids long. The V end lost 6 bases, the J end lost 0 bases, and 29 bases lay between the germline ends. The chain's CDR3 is CASSPVVGGGMGVMNTEAFF. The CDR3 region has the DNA TGTGCCAGCAGCCCCGTCGTGGGTGGGGGGATGGGGGTTATGAACACTGAAGCTTTCTTT.

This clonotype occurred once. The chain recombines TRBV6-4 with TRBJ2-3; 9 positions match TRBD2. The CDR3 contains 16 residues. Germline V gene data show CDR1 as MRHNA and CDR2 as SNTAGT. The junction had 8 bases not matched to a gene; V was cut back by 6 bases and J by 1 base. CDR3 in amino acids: CASSDQAGGGTDTQYF. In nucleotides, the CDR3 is TGTGCCAGCAGCGATCAAGCGGGGGGAGGCACAGATACGCAGTATTTT.

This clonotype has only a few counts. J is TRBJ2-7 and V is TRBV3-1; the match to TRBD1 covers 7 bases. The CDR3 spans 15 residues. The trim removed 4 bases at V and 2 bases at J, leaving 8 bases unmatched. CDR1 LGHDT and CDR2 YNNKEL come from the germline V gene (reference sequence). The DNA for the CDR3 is TGTGCCAGCAGCCCGTGGACAGGTCCGACCTACGAGCAGTACTTC. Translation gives CASSPWTGPTYEQYF.

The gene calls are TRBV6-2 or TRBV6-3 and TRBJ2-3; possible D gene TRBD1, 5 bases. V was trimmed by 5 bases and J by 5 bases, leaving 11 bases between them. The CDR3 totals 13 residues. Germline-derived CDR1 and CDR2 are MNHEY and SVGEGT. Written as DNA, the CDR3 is TGTGCCAGCAGTCCACAGGAAAAAGATACGCAGTATTTT. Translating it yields CASSPQEKDTQYF.

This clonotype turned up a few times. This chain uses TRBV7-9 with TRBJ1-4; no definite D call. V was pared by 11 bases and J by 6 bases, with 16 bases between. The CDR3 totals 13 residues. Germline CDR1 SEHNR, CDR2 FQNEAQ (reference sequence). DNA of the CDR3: TGTGCCGGCCAACAGTCGGTGGATGAAAAACTGTTTTTT. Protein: CAGQQSVDEKLFF.

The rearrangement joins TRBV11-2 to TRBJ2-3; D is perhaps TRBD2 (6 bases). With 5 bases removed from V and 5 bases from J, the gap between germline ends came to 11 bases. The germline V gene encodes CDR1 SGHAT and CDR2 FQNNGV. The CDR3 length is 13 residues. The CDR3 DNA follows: TGTGCCAGCAGCGCCAACGGGAGAGATACGCAGTATTTT. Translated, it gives CASSANGRDTQYF.

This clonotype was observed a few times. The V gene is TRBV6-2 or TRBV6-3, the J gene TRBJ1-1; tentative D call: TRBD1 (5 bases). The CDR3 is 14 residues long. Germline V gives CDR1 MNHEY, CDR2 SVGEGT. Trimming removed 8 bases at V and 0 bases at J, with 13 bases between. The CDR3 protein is CASSRTRLNTEAFF. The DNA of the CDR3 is TGTGCCAGCTCTAGGACACGGCTGAACACTGAAGCTTTCTTT.

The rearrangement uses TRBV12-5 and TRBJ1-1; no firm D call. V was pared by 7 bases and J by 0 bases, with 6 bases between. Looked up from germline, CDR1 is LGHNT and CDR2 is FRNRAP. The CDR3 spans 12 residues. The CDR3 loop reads CASAKLNTEAFF. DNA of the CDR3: TGTGCTAGTGCCAAATTGAACACTGAAGCTTTCTTT.

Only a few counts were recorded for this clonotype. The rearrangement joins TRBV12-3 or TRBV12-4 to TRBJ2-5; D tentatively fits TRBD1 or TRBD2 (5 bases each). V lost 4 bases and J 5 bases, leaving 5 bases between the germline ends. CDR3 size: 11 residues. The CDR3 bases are TGTGCCAGCAGTTGGGGGGAGACCCAGTACTTC. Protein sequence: CASSWGETQYF.

CDR3 loop: CASSHLTSGTSGRASGGELFF. The CDR3, as DNA: TGCGCCAGCAGCCACCTCACCTCCGGGACTAGCGGGAGGGCCTCTGGCGGGGAGCTGTTTTTT. The chain has TRBV4-1 and TRBJ2-2; 16 positions agree with TRBD2. This CDR3 is built from 21 residues. Unmatched junction bases numbered 17, after V lost 3 bases and J lost 7 bases. Germline values: CDR1 MGHRA, CDR2 YSYEKL.

The DNA for the CDR3 is TGTGCCAGCAGTTTTCCAGGAGATACGCAGTATTTT. It codes for CASSFPGDTQYF. This rearrangement joins TRBV27 to TRBJ2-3; D gene ambiguous. Between the trimmed V and J ends, which lost 3 bases and 5 bases, there was a span of 6 bases. CDR1 is MNHEY, CDR2 SMNVEV, per germline (reference sequence). The CDR3 has 12 amino acids.

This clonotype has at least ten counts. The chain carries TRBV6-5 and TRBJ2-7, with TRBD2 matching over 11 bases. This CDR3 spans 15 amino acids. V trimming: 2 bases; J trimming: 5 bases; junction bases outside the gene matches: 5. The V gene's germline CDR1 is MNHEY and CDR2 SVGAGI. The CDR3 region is CASSYAIAGGHEQYF. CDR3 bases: TGTGCCAGCAGTTACGCAATAGCGGGAGGGCACGAGCAGTACTTC.

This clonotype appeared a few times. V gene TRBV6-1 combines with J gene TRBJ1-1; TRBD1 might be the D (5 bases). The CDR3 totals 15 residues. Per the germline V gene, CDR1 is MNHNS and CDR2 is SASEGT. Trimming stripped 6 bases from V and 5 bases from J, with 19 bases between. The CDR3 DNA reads TGTGCCAGCAGGACCTCCTGGGGGACGGCGACTGAAGCTTTCTTT. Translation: CASRTSWGTATEAFF.

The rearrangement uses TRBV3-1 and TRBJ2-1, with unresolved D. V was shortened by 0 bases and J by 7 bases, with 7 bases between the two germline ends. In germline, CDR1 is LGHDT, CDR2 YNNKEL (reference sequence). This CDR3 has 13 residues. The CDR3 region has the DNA TGTGCCAGCAGCCAAGATTCCGGAAATGAGCAGTTCTTC. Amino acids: CASSQDSGNEQFF.

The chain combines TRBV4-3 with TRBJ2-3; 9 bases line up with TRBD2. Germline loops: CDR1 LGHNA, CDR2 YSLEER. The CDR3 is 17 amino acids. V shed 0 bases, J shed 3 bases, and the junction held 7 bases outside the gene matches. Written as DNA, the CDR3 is TGCGCCAGCAGCCAAGAGCGTAGCGGGAGAGGTACAGATACGCAGTATTTT. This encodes CASSQERSGRGTDTQYF.

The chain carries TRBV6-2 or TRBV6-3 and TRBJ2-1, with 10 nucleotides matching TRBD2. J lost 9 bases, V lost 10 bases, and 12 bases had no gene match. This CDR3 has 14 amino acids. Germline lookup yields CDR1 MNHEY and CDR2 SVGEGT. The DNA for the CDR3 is TGTGCCACCCGGCCGGGACTAGCGATGGTTGAGCAGTTCTTC. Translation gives CATRPGLAMVEQFF.

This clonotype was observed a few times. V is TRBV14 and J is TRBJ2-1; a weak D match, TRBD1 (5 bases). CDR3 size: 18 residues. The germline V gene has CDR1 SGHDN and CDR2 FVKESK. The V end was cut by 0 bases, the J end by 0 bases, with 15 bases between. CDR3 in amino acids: CASSQDWGRAISYNEQFF. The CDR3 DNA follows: TGTGCCAGCAGCCAAGATTGGGGCAGGGCCATCTCCTACAATGAGCAGTTCTTC.

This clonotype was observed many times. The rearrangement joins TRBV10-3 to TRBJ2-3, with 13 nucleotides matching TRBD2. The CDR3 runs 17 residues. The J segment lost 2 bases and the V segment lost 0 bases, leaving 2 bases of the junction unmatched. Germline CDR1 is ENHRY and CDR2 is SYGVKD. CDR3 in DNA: TGTGCCATCAGTGAGTCGGGACTAGCGGGGACCACAGATACGCAGTATTTT. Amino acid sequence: CAISESGLAGTTDTQYF.

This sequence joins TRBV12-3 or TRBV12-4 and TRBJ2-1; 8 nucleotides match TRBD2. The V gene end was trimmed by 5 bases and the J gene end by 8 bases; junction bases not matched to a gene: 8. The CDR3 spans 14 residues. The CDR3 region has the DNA TGTGCCAGCAGTCCGTCGGGAGGGCCTCATGAGCAGTTCTTC. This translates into CASSPSGGPHEQFF.